This T cell receptor (beta chain) was captured by sequencing in a study of shared clonotypes between healthy human individuals. Overall study results and limits: Despite large depth, sorted-subset datasets appeared incompletely sequenced. Shared clonotypes across all four donors exceeded non-shared ones in generation probability.

Authors' data handling: There were no quality scores in the junction-only immunoSEQ sequences, so filtering differed. The table came from immunoSEQ multiplex PCR; TCRdb's copy has only in-frame clones and leaves some out. V, J and clone size are those of that table, while D and trimming were read from the DNA. Of 1.5 million to 2.5 million clones listed, approximately 94% are singletons. Terminally differentiated effector memory CD45RA+ cells were excluded from the naive CD8 cells, which were CD45RO-negative and positively selected for CCR7. On this clone: Its antigen remains unidentified.

Sequenced input: naive CD8+ T cells sorted from blood. This receptor was obtained from a man between 18 and 35 years old in good health.

The chain's CDR3 is CASSLATGGSSYEQYF. CDR3 nucleotides: TGTGCCAGCAGCTTAGCGACAGGGGGTTCCTCCTACGAGCAGTACTTC. The chain links TRBV7-6 to TRBJ2-7, with 9 bases aligning to TRBD1. Germline V gives CDR1 SGHVS, CDR2 FNYEAQ. The CDR3 is made up of 16 amino acids. The ends lost 0 bases at V and 0 bases at J; junction bases unmatched: 3.